One and the same sample provided the 27 T cell receptor beta chains below, sequenced in a study of T cell responses to AZD1222 COVID-19 vaccine. The protocol was immunoSEQ multiplex PCR, while the TCRdb copy is restricted to in-frame clones and leaves out a portion. The sample has about 120,000 clones, roughly 93% seen once. The starting material was peripheral blood, obtained 28 days after the second AZD1222 dose. The receptors were gathered from an adult who received the AZD1222 COVID-19 vaccine.

This chain joins TRBV30 and TRBJ2-7; D remains ambiguous. Trimming took off 2 bases at V and 3 bases at J, with 8 bases between the two ends. The V gene's germline CDR1 is GTSNPN and CDR2 SVGIG (reference sequence). The CDR3 has 12 residues. The CDR3 loop reads CAWSWQDYEQYF. Written as DNA, the CDR3 is TGTGCCTGGAGTTGGCAAGACTACGAGCAGTACTTC.

The chain uses TRBV2 and TRBJ1-2, with D unclear. Trimming stripped 10 bases from V and 5 bases from J, with 17 bases between. The CDR3 is 13 amino acids. Germline V gives CDR1 SNHLY, CDR2 FYNNEI. CDR3 sequence reads: CATQLGPVYGYTF. DNA of the CDR3: TGTGCCACCCAACTTGGCCCGGTGTATGGCTACACCTTC.

J is TRBJ2-7 and V is TRBV4-1; 9 positions match TRBD1. Trimming removed 5 bases from V and 4 bases from J; junction bases left unmatched: 9. Germline V gene data show CDR1 as MGHRA and CDR2 as YSYEKL. The length of the CDR3 is 15 residues. DNA for the CDR3: TGCGCCAGCAGCTTCCGGACAGGGGAGGAATACGAGCAGTACTTC. Amino acid sequence: CASSFRTGEEYEQYF.

Only one count was recorded for this clone. The CDR3 reads CASSVSRTVTEAFF. The CDR3 DNA follows: TGTGCCAGCAGTGTATCCAGAACGGTCACTGAAGCTTTCTTT. V and J are TRBV2 and TRBJ1-1; D remains unclear. The V gene's germline CDR1 is SNHLY and CDR2 FYNNEI. Trimming cost V 4 bases and J 4 bases, with 13 bases left between them. The length of the CDR3 is 14 residues. The whole variable domain, filled in from reference TRBV2 and TRBJ1-1, reads EPEVTQTPSHQVTQMGQEVILRCVPISNHLYFYWYRQILGQKVEFLVSFYNNEISEKSEIFDDQFSVERPDGSNFTLKIRSTKLEDSAMYFCASSVSRTVTEAFFGQGTRLTVV.

The chain has TRBV5-4 and TRBJ1-5; 9 bases agree with TRBD1. V dropped 4 bases and J dropped 4; count of bases not matched to a gene: 15. Germline lookup yields CDR1 SGHNT and CDR2 YYREEE (reference sequence). The CDR3 is 18 residues long. CDR3 sequence reads: CASSLIGTGMIWNQPQHF. The CDR3 DNA sequence: TGTGCCAGCAGCCTCATCGGGACAGGGATGATTTGGAATCAGCCCCAGCATTTT.

The chain recombines TRBV5-4 with TRBJ1-3; TRBD1 matches at 7 bases. V dropped 4 bases and J dropped 0; count of bases not matched to a gene: 7. This CDR3 has 16 residues. Germline V CDR1 and CDR2: SGHNT, YYREEE (reference sequence). CDR3 region: CASSPDGTASGNTIYF. The CDR3 nucleotides read TGTGCCAGCAGCCCTGACGGGACAGCCTCTGGAAACACCATATATTTT.

J is TRBJ1-2 and V is TRBV18; D possibly corresponds to TRBD1 (5 bases). V lost 1 base and J 6 bases, leaving 15 bases between the germline ends. The CDR3 runs to 15 residues. Per germline, CDR1 KGHSH and CDR2 LQKENI. CDR3 nucleotides: TGTGCCAGCTCACCACTCGGGACGGAGCAGAATGGCTACACCTTC. Translating gives CASSPLGTEQNGYTF. The variable domain in full, completed from reference TRBV18 and TRBJ1-2, reads NAGVMQNPRHLVRRRGQEARLRCSPMKGHSHVYWYRQLPEEGLKFMVYLQKENIIDESGMPKERFSAEFPKEGPSILRIQQVVRGDSAAYFCASSPLGTEQNGYTFGSGTRLTVV.

V gene TRBV18 combines with J gene TRBJ2-1; tentative D call: TRBD1 (6 bases). In germline, CDR1 is KGHSH, CDR2 LQKENI. The CDR3 has 15 amino acids. V dropped 3 bases and J dropped 0 bases, with 9 bases sitting between them. The DNA of the CDR3 is TGTGCCAGCTCACCCGGACAGTCCTCCTACAATGAGCAGTTCTTC. Translation gives CASSPGQSSYNEQFF.

The chain joins TRBV13 to TRBJ2-2; 10 nucleotides agree with TRBD2. CDR3 length: 16 residues. Germline values: CDR1 PRHDT, CDR2 FYEKMQ (reference sequence). Losses at the gene ends were 0 bases for V and 5 bases for J; bases not matched to a gene: 3. CDR3 DNA: TGTGCCAGCAGCTTAGGTTTAGCGGGAGGAACCGGGGAGCTGTTTTTT. This encodes CASSLGLAGGTGELFF.

CDR3 protein: CASRGQGYGYTF. Written as DNA, the CDR3 is TGTGCCAGTAGAGGACAGGGCTATGGCTACACCTTC. The chain combines TRBV19 with TRBJ1-2; the match to TRBD1 covers 8 bases. J lost 4 bases, V lost 6 bases, and 1 base had no gene match. This CDR3 spans 12 amino acids. Germline V gives CDR1 LNHDA, CDR2 SQIVND (reference sequence). The full variable domain, completed using reference TRBV19 and TRBJ1-2, is DGGITQSPKYLFRKEGQNVTLSCEQNLNHDAMYWYRQDPGQGLRLIYYSQIVNDFQKGDIAEGYSVSREKKESFPLTVTSAQKNPTAFYLCASRGQGYGYTFGSGTRLTVV.

The CDR3 bases are TGTGCCAGCAGTTTTAACAGTCCCTCTGAAGCTTTCTTT. Residues: CASSFNSPSEAFF. This sequence joins TRBV12-3 or TRBV12-4 and TRBJ1-1; no clear D gene. V was shortened by 3 bases and J by 6 bases, with 11 bases between the two germline ends. CDR3 length: 13 amino acids.

The chain uses TRBV7-9 and TRBJ2-7, with D possibly being TRBD1 or TRBD2 (5 bases each). Deletions cut 6 bases from V and 5 bases from J, with 20 bases between. Germline V gene sequence: CDR1 SEHNR, CDR2 FQNEAQ (reference sequence). The CDR3 spans 15 residues. The CDR3 sequence is CASSLDKVLTNEQYF. CDR3 DNA: TGTGCCAGCAGTCTGGACAAGGTGCTGACTAACGAGCAGTACTTC.

The chain uses TRBV5-1 and TRBJ2-2, with unresolved D. The CDR3 sequence is 15 residues long. Trimming stripped 0 bases from V and 6 bases from J, with 12 bases between. Germline lookup yields CDR1 SGHRS and CDR2 YFSETQ. DNA of the CDR3: TGCGCCAGCAGCTTGGATCCAGGAACGGCCGGGGAGCTGTTTTTT. It encodes CASSLDPGTAGELFF.

The V call is TRBV29-1, the J call TRBJ1-2; D is perhaps TRBD1 (5 bases). The CDR3 is 17 residues long. The V gene lost 2 bases and the J gene lost 0 bases, with 19 bases spanning the gap. The germline gives CDR1 SQVTM, CDR2 ANQGSEA. The CDR3 DNA follows: TGCAGCGTTGAAAACCTCGGAGGGGTCGAAGCTAACTATGGCTACACCTTC. This encodes CSVENLGGVEANYGYTF.

On this clone: One end of the junction does not line up with germline, which may come from a read error. V gene TRBV7-7 combines with J gene TRBJ2-1; 8 bases fit TRBD2. The V gene's germline CDR1 is SSHAT and CDR2 FNYEAQ (reference sequence). The CDR3 loop spans 14 amino acids. CDR3 nucleotide sequence: TGTGCTAGCAGCTTAGAACTAGCGGCCGATGAGCAGTTCTTC. It specifies CASSLELAADEQFF.

This chain connects TRBV28 to TRBJ1-2; D is unclear. Trimming removed 10 bases from V and 2 bases from J, with 14 bases in between. CDR1 MDHEN and CDR2 SYDVKM come from the germline V gene. CDR3 size: 13 residues. The CDR3 spells CATRADANYGYTF. The CDR3 region has the DNA TGTGCCACCCGGGCAGACGCCAACTATGGCTACACCTTC.

This chain connects TRBV5-1 to TRBJ1-2; D is perhaps TRBD1 (6 bases). V was shortened by 4 bases and J by 7 bases, with 14 bases between the two germline ends. CDR1 is SGHRS, CDR2 YFSETQ, per germline. This CDR3 is 13 amino acids long. The CDR3 reads CASSPQGSGGYTF. The CDR3, as DNA: TGCGCCAGCAGCCCCCAGGGGTCCGGTGGCTACACCTTC.

This chain joins TRBV30 and TRBJ2-7, with 7 bases aligning to TRBD2. This CDR3 comprises 13 residues. With V trimmed by 0 bases and J by 1 base, 0 bases remained unmatched. Germline V gene data show CDR1 as GTSNPN and CDR2 as SVGIG (reference sequence). DNA of the CDR3: TGTGCCTGGAGTGTAGCGGGATCCTACGAGCAGTACTTC. Encoded protein: CAWSVAGSYEQYF.

The chain couples TRBV28 to TRBJ1-1; tentative D call: TRBD1 (5 bases). Per the germline V gene, CDR1 is MDHEN and CDR2 is SYDVKM. Trimming removed 3 bases from V and 4 bases from J, with 12 bases in between. The length of the CDR3 is 14 residues. The CDR3 protein is CASSLVGGSTEAFF. The CDR3 coding sequence is TGTGCCAGCAGTTTGGTGGGGGGGAGCACTGAAGCTTTCTTT.

This chain links TRBV7-2 with TRBJ1-2; D uncertain. Trimming cost V 0 bases and J 2 bases, with 13 bases left between them. The CDR3 covers 16 residues. Germline V gene sequence: CDR1 SGHTA, CDR2 FQGNSA. The chain's CDR3 is CASSLASGRGNYGYTF. The CDR3, as DNA: TGTGCCAGCAGCTTAGCGTCAGGAAGAGGAAACTATGGCTACACCTTC.

CDR3 nucleotides: TGTGCCAGCAGCTTGTTGGTACAGACGAACACTGAAGCTTTCTTT. Protein product: CASSLLVQTNTEAFF. J is TRBJ1-1 and V is TRBV5-6; D is ambiguous. The CDR3 is 15 residues long. The V and J ends lost 1 base and 1 base respectively, with 11 bases between them. Germline V gene sequence: CDR1 SGHDT, CDR2 YYEEEE.

The chain has TRBV30 and TRBJ1-5, with 7 nucleotides matching TRBD1. Germline trimming cut 2 bases from V and 5 bases from J; bases unmatched to any gene: 9. Germline V gene lookup returns CDR1 GTSNPN and CDR2 SVGIG (reference sequence). There are 15 residues in the CDR3. CDR3 sequence reads: CAWSKGARGYQPQHF. The CDR3 region has the DNA TGTGCCTGGAGTAAGGGGGCCAGGGGCTATCAGCCCCAGCATTTT.

This clone was seen just once. CDR3 nucleotide sequence: TGTGCCAGCAGCCAGACAGGGATTGGAAACACCATATATTTT. Protein: CASSQTGIGNTIYF. The chain recombines TRBV6-5 with TRBJ1-3, with 7 bases that match TRBD1. CDR1 MNHEY and CDR2 SVGAGI come from the germline V gene. The ends lost 6 bases at V and 3 bases at J; junction bases unmatched: 5. CDR3 length equals 14 residues.

V is TRBV5-1 and J is TRBJ2-7; D may be TRBD1 (5 bases). This CDR3 is built from 13 residues. Trimming stripped 5 bases from V and 5 bases from J, with 14 bases between. The germline CDR1 and CDR2 sequences are SGHRS and YFSETQ. In DNA form, the CDR3 reads TGCGCCAGCAGTGTCCCCTGGGGCCACGAGCAGTACTTC. This encodes CASSVPWGHEQYF.

The chain combines TRBV5-4 with TRBJ2-5, with TRBD1 as a possible D gene (6 bases). There are 13 residues in the CDR3. CDR1 and CDR2 from the germline V gene are SGHNT and YYREEE (reference sequence). V shed 4 bases and J shed 5 bases, with 12 bases lying between them. For the CDR3, the DNA is TGTGCCAGCAGCCCTCAGGGGCAGGAGACCCAGTACTTC. Translated, it gives CASSPQGQETQYF.

The V call is TRBV4-2, the J call TRBJ2-5, with 10 bases identical to TRBD2. Germline V gene sequence: CDR1 LGHNA, CDR2 YNFKEQ. The J segment lost 1 base and the V segment lost 0 bases, leaving 5 bases of the junction unmatched. This CDR3 is 17 amino acids long. This chain's CDR3 is CASSQDGPSGGQETQYF. CDR3 nucleotides: TGTGCCAGCAGCCAAGATGGGCCTAGCGGGGGCCAAGAGACCCAGTACTTC.

This rearrangement joins TRBV15 to TRBJ2-2, with D unresolved. The CDR3 runs 16 residues. Looked up from germline, CDR1 is LNHNV and CDR2 is YYDKDF (reference sequence). Between the trimmed V and J ends, which lost 0 bases and 6 bases, there was a span of 14 bases. The CDR3 bases are TGTGCCACCAGCAGAGAGCCAGACGGAGTCGCCGGGGAGCTGTTTTTT. It translates to CATSREPDGVAGELFF. The whole variable domain, filled in from reference TRBV15 and TRBJ2-2, reads DAMVIQNPRYQVTQFGKPVTLSCSQTLNHNVMYWYQQKSSQAPKLLFHYYDKDFNNEADTPDNFQSRRPNTSFCFLDIRSPGLGDTAMYLCATSREPDGVAGELFFGEGSRLTVL.